This T cell receptor beta chain came from a study of long-term antiretroviral therapy in people with HIV. Across the study: The earliest samples came from an era when ART typically awaited falling CD4 counts.

Version v3.0 of the immunoSEQ assay was performed at survey level. Some clones are missing from TCRdb's copy, which holds only in-frame ones; the method was immunoSEQ multiplex PCR. This sample has 25,000 to 30,000 clones, with around 80% found just once. The CDR3 has 12 residues. Germline loops: CDR1 GTSNPN, CDR2 SVGIG (reference sequence). The germline V and J ends were trimmed by 4 bases and 4 bases, with 10 bases remaining between them. Details on this clone: The antigen remains undetermined.

Study-level findings and limits: HIV repertoires spanned narrower CDR3 length ranges than controls. Records did not include ART adherence, viral resistance or therapy changes.

Every donor contributed at least one pre-ART and at least two post-ART PBMC samples. This sequence joins TRBV30 and TRBJ1-2, with D unresolved. The specimen was unsorted PBMCs, collected 1.5 years before starting antiretroviral therapy. The TCR was taken from a man aged 18 to 29 with HIV. DNA for the CDR3: TGTGCCTGGACCCCGGAGGCCTATGGCTACACCTTC. Translated, it gives CAWTPEAYGYTF.